The clone carrying this TCR beta chain was detected many times. As yet, its antigen is unknown. These data belong to a study of blood T cells in healthy people across ages. The study's findings and limits: Expanded clonotype shifts may have been confounded, as the donors had an unknown CMV status.

Primed by a sample-barcoded 5' primer and a J-beta primer mix, a second PCR proceeded for about 6 to 12 cycles. Each CDR3 protein gets one entry after TCRdb re-called the 5' RACE reads with MiXCR. This table has about 640,000 distinct CDR3 sequences, roughly 58% appearing once. The sequenced sample was blood. The receptor's source is a man between 60 and 70 years old in good health.

CDR3 sequence reads: CSADPSGGLYEQFF. CDR3 in DNA: TGCAGCGCCGACCCTAGCGGGGGACTCTATGAGCAGTTCTTC. This rearrangement joins TRBV29-1 to TRBJ2-1, with TRBD2 matching over 10 bases. Germline V CDR1 and CDR2: SQVTM, ANQGSEA. This CDR3 spans 14 amino acids. The V and J ends lost 7 bases and 8 bases, in that order; junction bases with no gene match: 11.